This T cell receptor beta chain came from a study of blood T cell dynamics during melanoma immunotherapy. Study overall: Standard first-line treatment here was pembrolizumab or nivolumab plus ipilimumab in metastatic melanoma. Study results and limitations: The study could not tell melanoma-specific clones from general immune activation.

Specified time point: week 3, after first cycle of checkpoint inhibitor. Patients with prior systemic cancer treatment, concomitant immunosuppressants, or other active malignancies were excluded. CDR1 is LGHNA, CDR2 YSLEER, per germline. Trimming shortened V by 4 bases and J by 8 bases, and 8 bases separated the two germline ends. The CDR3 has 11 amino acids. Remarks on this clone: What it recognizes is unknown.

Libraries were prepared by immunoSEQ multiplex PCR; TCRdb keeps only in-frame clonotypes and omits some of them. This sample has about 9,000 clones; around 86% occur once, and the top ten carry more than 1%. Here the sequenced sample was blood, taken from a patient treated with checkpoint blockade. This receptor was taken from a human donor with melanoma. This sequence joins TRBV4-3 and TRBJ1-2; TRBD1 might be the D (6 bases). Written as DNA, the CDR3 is TGCGCCAGCAGCCTAGGGGGGGGCTACACCTTC. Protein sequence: CASSLGGGYTF.